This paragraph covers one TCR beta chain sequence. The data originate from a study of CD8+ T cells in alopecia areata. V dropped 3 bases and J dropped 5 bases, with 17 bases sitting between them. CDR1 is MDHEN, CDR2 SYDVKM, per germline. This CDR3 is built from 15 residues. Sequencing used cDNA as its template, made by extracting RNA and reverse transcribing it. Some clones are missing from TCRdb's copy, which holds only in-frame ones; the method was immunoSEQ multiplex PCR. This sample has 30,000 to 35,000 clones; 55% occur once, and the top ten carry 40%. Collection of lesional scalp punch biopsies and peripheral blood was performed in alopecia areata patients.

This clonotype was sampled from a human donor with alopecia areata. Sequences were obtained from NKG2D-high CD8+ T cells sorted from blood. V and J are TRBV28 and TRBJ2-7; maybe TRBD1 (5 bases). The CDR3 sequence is CASSFLWQGTHEQYF. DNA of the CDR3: TGTGCCAGCAGTTTCTTATGGCAGGGCACCCACGAGCAGTACTTC.